This TCR beta chain is from a study of blood T cell repertoires in COVID-19. Background on the study: Sample material is recorded as cDNA or gDNA derived from T cells, B-cell-depleted T cells, or PBMCs.

For this clone: Other DNA sequences in this sample translate to the same CDR3.

The CDR3 runs 14 residues. The V gene's germline CDR1 is SEHNR and CDR2 FQNEAQ (reference sequence). The V and J ends lost 3 bases and 1 base, in that order; junction bases with no gene match: 1. In the study's own analysis: Using reference gene primer amplification, nucleated cell counts were estimated. Assay used: immunoSEQ multiplex PCR; TCRdb lists only in-frame clones, some missing. The V and J calls and clone size were taken over from that table, and D and trimming were inferred from the DNA. The repertoire holds around 140,000 clones, with 89% as singletons. The chain employs TRBV7-9 and TRBJ2-3; 7 bases match TRBD2. The receptor's source is a human donor in a cohort sampled during active COVID-19. The source material was peripheral blood. The CDR3 region has the DNA TGTGCCAGCAGCTTTGGGGGGGGCACAGATACGCAGTATTTT. Translating it yields CASSFGGGTDTQYF.